Presented here are 17 T cell receptor beta chains from one specimen sequenced in a study of blood T cell repertoires in COVID-19. Produced via immunoSEQ multiplex PCR; TCRdb's table is partial and in-frame only. This sample has roughly 160,000 clones, with less than 90% found just once. Sequencing used peripheral blood. These receptor sequences come from a man aged 18 to 29 with active or convalescent COVID-19.

The CDR3 bases are TGTGCCAGCAGCCAAGGCTGGAGAGCCTCCTACGAGCAGTACTTC. It encodes CASSQGWRASYEQYF. The genes are TRBV3-1 (or the pseudogene TRBV3-2) and TRBJ2-7, with unresolved D. The length of the CDR3 is 15 residues. Germline assignment: CDR1 LGHDT and CDR2 YNNKEL (reference sequence). Trimming stripped 1 base from V and 0 bases from J, with 10 bases between.

This sequence joins TRBV11-2 and TRBJ2-3; 8 bases are a match to TRBD1. The CDR3 loop spans 17 amino acids. V was pared by 6 bases and J by 2 bases, with 13 bases of the junction left unmatched. The germline CDR1 and CDR2 sequences are SGHAT and FQNNGV. For the CDR3, the DNA is TGTGCCAGCAGTTCTATCGGGGCAGGGGGCCTCACAGATACGCAGTATTTT. Translation gives CASSSIGAGGLTDTQYF.

The chain employs TRBV28 and TRBJ1-1; D unclear. There are 13 residues in the CDR3. The germline V and J ends were trimmed by 3 bases and 4 bases, with 9 bases remaining between them. Per germline, CDR1 MDHEN and CDR2 SYDVKM. CDR3 sequence: CASSLIRGTEAFF. In DNA form, the CDR3 reads TGTGCCAGCAGTTTGATTCGGGGCACTGAAGCTTTCTTT. The full variable domain, its missing parts supplied by reference TRBV28 and TRBJ1-1, is DVKVTQSSRYLVKRTGEKVFLECVQDMDHENMFWYRQDPGLGLRLIYFSYDVKMKEKGDIPEGYSVSREKKERFSLILESASTNQTSMYLCASSLIRGTEAFFGQGTRLTVV.

This sequence joins TRBV18 and TRBJ2-4; possible D gene TRBD1, 5 bases. Between the trimmed V and J ends, which lost 3 bases and 5 bases, there was a span of 11 bases. The CDR3 contains 14 residues. Germline CDR1 reads KGHSH; CDR2 reads LQKENI. The CDR3 here is CASSPTDSQNIQYF. The CDR3 DNA follows: TGTGCCAGCTCACCTACCGACAGCCAAAACATTCAGTACTTC.

This clone is a singleton in its sample. The rearrangement uses TRBV7-9 and TRBJ1-2; 8 positions match TRBD1. In germline, CDR1 is SEHNR, CDR2 FQNEAQ (reference sequence). Trimming took 5 bases from V and 3 from J; bases not matched to a gene: 11. This CDR3 contains 16 residues. The DNA for the CDR3 is TGTGCCAGCAGCCTGGACAGGGAAGAGCGGGACTATGGCTACACCTTC. Encoded protein: CASSLDREERDYGYTF.

This chain links TRBV5-1 with TRBJ2-1; D not resolved. Germline-derived CDR1 and CDR2 are SGHRS and YFSETQ. Trimming stripped 1 base from V and 4 bases from J, with 12 bases between. The CDR3 extends over 15 amino acids. CDR3 coding DNA: TGCGCCAGCAGCTTGACGGGTTCGGAGTACAATGAGCAGTTCTTC. It is translated as CASSLTGSEYNEQFF. Full variable domain (remainder filled in from reference TRBV5-1 and TRBJ2-1): KAGVTQTPRYLIKTRGQQVTLSCSPISGHRSVSWYQQTPGQGLQFLFEYFSETQRNKGNFPGRFSGRQFSNSRSEMNVSTLELGDSALYLCASSLTGSEYNEQFFGPGTRLTVL.

This clone was seen more than once but under ten times. The V and J genes are TRBV3-1 (or the pseudogene TRBV3-2) and TRBJ2-2; TRBD2 matches at 10 bases. CDR1 LGHDT and CDR2 YNNKEL come from the germline V gene (reference sequence). Trimming took 3 bases from V and 5 from J; bases not matched to a gene: 3. The CDR3 consists of 15 residues. The CDR3 protein is CASSQSGRATGELFF. CDR3 nucleotides: TGTGCCAGCAGCCAGAGCGGGAGGGCAACCGGGGAGCTGTTTTTT.

This clone showed up just a few times. The genes are TRBV3-1 (or the pseudogene TRBV3-2) and TRBJ1-6, with D hard to call. The germline gives CDR1 LGHDT, CDR2 YNNKEL (reference sequence). The CDR3 runs to 15 residues. Trimming stripped 1 base from V and 8 bases from J, with 12 bases between. The CDR3 loop is CASSQGIPGDSPLHF. CDR3 DNA: TGTGCCAGCAGCCAAGGTATCCCCGGGGATTCACCCCTCCACTTT.

This chain joins TRBV28 and TRBJ1-4, with 7 nucleotides matching TRBD1. J lost 0 bases, V lost 4 bases, and 5 bases had no gene match. There are 16 residues in the CDR3. The germline V gene encodes CDR1 MDHEN and CDR2 SYDVKM. DNA of the CDR3: TGTGCCAGCAGTTCGCGACAGGGCACAACTAATGAAAAACTGTTTTTT. As protein: CASSSRQGTTNEKLFF.

CDR3 sequence (DNA): TGTGCCAGCAGCTTAGGATACGGGAACTATGGCTACACCTTC. Its translation: CASSLGYGNYGYTF. The V and J genes are TRBV7-9 and TRBJ1-2, with D uncertain. The V gene's germline CDR1 is SEHNR and CDR2 FQNEAQ (reference sequence). Trimming removed 1 base at V and 2 bases at J, with 8 bases between. This CDR3 has 14 residues.

The gene calls are TRBV6-2 or TRBV6-3 and TRBJ1-2; 10 positions match TRBD1. Germline CDR1 and CDR2: MNHEY and SVGEGT. This CDR3 has 15 amino acids. With V trimmed by 2 bases and J by 7 bases, 7 bases remained unmatched. CDR3 nucleotides: TGTGCCAGCAGTTACCTTTTGGGGACAGGGGCTGGCTACACCTTC. Translation: CASSYLLGTGAGYTF.

The chain uses TRBV7-2 and TRBJ2-5, with D perhaps matching TRBD1 (7 bases). Deletions cut 0 bases from V and 3 bases from J, with 14 bases between. This CDR3 comprises 16 residues. Germline lookup yields CDR1 SGHTA and CDR2 FQGNSA. In nucleotides, the CDR3 is TGTGCCAGCAGCTTAGCGCGGGACAGCGCCAAAGAGACCCAGTACTTC. It encodes CASSLARDSAKETQYF.

V usage is TRBV6-5 and J usage is TRBJ1-4; TRBD1 is a possible D gene (6 bases). Germline CDR1 is MNHEY and CDR2 is SVGAGI. The V end lost 0 bases, the J end lost 7 bases, and 15 bases lay between the germline ends. This CDR3 comprises 16 residues. The CDR3 is CASSYSKTGLTEKLFF. The CDR3 DNA follows: TGTGCCAGCAGTTACTCCAAGACAGGCCTGACTGAAAAACTGTTTTTT.

The chain employs TRBV6-5 and TRBJ1-6; 10 bases are a match to TRBD1. From germline, CDR1 is MNHEY and CDR2 SVGAGI. J was trimmed by 8 bases and V by 0 bases; bases with no gene match: 1. This CDR3 is 15 amino acids long. CDR3 region: CASSYSGTGDSPLHF. CDR3 nucleotides: TGTGCCAGCAGTTACTCGGGGACAGGGGATTCACCCCTCCACTTT.

The chain recombines TRBV5-1 with TRBJ1-1; TRBD1 matches at 9 bases. The CDR3 sequence is 16 residues long. Germline loops: CDR1 SGHRS, CDR2 YFSETQ. The V gene end was trimmed by 4 bases and the J gene end by 1 base; junction bases not matched to a gene: 8. CDR3: CASSRDTGGGNTEAFF. The CDR3 DNA follows: TGCGCCAGCAGCAGGGATACAGGGGGCGGGAACACTGAAGCTTTCTTT.

The rearrangement uses TRBV7-3 and TRBJ2-3; D might be TRBD1 (7 bases). Germline CDR1 is SGHTA and CDR2 is FQGTGA. The CDR3 has 14 amino acids. The V gene lost 2 bases and the J gene lost 14 bases, with 20 bases spanning the gap. The CDR3 protein is CASSLGGGGDFPYF. In DNA, the CDR3 is TGTGCCAGCAGCTTAGGAGGAGGGGGCGATTTTCCGTATTTT.

This rearrangement joins TRBV5-5 to TRBJ1-1; D ambiguous. The CDR3 totals 14 residues. Trimming took off 4 bases at V and 0 bases at J, with 10 bases between the two ends. Germline-derived CDR1 and CDR2 are SGHKS and YYEKEE (reference sequence). CDR3 in DNA: TGTGCCAGCAGCCGAGTGGGCATGAACACTGAAGCTTTCTTT. Translating gives CASSRVGMNTEAFF.